This T cell receptor (beta chain) is drawn from a study of T cell responses to AZD1222 COVID-19 vaccine. Overall study results and limits: The reported proportion of spike-specific TCRs targeting unmutated variant regions was nearly half. Possibly, clonal diversity was underestimated; donors were largely white British and included more females.

Assay used: immunoSEQ multiplex PCR; TCRdb lists only in-frame clones, some missing. Altogether 120,000 to 150,000 clones are present, about 87% being singletons, with the ten largest covering approximately 15%. J lost 7 bases, V lost 4 bases, and 8 bases had no gene match. CDR3 size: 15 residues. The germline V gene has CDR1 ENHRY and CDR2 SYGVKD. Points on this clone: What it binds is unknown.

The sequence derives from an adult in good health. The chain combines TRBV10-3 with TRBJ1-4; TRBD1 aligns across 8 bases. Sequenced material: peripheral blood, taken on day 0 of AZD1222 vaccination. The CDR3 protein is CAISGTDREGEKLFF. The DNA of the CDR3 is TGTGCCATCAGTGGGACGGACAGGGAGGGTGAAAAACTGTTTTTT.